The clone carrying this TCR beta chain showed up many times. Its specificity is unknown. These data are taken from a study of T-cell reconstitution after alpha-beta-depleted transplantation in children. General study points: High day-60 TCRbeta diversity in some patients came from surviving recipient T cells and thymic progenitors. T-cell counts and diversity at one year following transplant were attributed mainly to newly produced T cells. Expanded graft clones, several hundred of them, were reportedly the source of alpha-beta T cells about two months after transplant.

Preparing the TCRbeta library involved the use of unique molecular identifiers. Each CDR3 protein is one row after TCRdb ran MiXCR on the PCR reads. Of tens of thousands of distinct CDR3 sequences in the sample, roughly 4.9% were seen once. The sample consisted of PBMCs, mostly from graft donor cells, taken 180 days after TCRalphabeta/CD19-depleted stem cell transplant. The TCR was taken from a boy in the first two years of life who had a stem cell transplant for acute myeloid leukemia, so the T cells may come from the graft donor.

CDR3 DNA sequence: TGCAGTGCCACACCCGGGACAGGCACAGATACGCAGTATTTT. Its protein product is CSATPGTGTDTQYF. The chain combines TRBV20-1 with TRBJ2-3, with 7 bases fitting TRBD1. CDR3 length: 14 residues. CDR1 and CDR2 from the germline V gene are DFQATT and SNEGSKA (reference sequence). With V trimmed by 6 bases and J by 1 base, 7 bases remained unmatched.